These 14 T cell receptor beta chains came from one sample sequenced in a study of T cells in Graves' hyperthyroidism and ophthalmopathy. RNA transcripts gave rise to amplified TCR beta CDR3 regions. HTBI primers drove first-round RT-PCR of the TCR CDR3. MiXCR, run by TCRdb on the multiplex PCR reads, gives a single entry per CDR3 protein. Seen here are some 370,000 distinct CDR3 sequences, about a sixth observed once, and the top ten hold around a third. The sample taken for sequencing was blood. The source of these receptors is a woman younger than 45 with Graves' hyperthyroidism that later progressed to Graves' ophthalmopathy.

The sample holds many counts of this clonotype. The chain recombines TRBV5-6 with TRBJ1-2; D is unclear. This CDR3 spans 14 amino acids. Trimming pared 1 base from V and 1 base from J, leaving 8 bases between. Germline V gives CDR1 SGHDT, CDR2 YYEEEE. The CDR3 region has the DNA TGTGCCAGCAGCTTGTCCTTCAGTAACTATGGCTACACCTTC. Encoded protein: CASSLSFSNYGYTF.

This clonotype was seen many times. The V call is TRBV20-1, the J call TRBJ1-1; TRBD1 matches at 9 bases. V lost 7 bases and J lost 0; bases outside the gene matches: 6. The CDR3 covers 14 residues. CDR1 is DFQATT and CDR2 is SNEGSKA in the germline V gene (reference sequence). The CDR3 DNA sequence: TGCAGTGGAGCGGACAGGGGATTGAACACTGAAGCTTTCTTT. Its translation is CSGADRGLNTEAFF.

This clonotype was counted many times. V usage is TRBV10-3 and J usage is TRBJ1-6; 7 nucleotides match TRBD1. With 10 bases clipped from V and 1 base from J, the junction kept 13 bases outside the gene matches. The CDR3 extends over 17 amino acids. Germline V gene sequence: CDR1 ENHRY, CDR2 SYGVKD. CDR3: CATRQGGVGSYNSPLHF. For the CDR3, the DNA is TGTGCCACCCGCCAGGGGGGCGTTGGTTCCTATAATTCACCCCTCCACTTT.

The rearrangement uses TRBV27 and TRBJ2-7; D gene unclear. The germline V gene encodes CDR1 MNHEY and CDR2 SMNVEV (reference sequence). V was clipped by 4 bases and J by 2 bases, with 9 bases between them. The CDR3 has 13 residues. The CDR3 nucleotides are TGTGCCAGCAGTTACGGCAGACCCTACGAGCAGTACTTC. Amino acids: CASSYGRPYEQYF.

This chain links TRBV12-3 or TRBV12-4 with TRBJ1-5, with TRBD1 matching over 7 bases. V was clipped by 4 bases and J by 0 bases; unmatched bases: 12. CDR3 length: 18 amino acids. For the CDR3, the DNA is TGTGCCAGCAGTTCCCAGACAGGGAGTACTTATAGCAATCAGCCCCAGCATTTT. Amino acid sequence: CASSSQTGSTYSNQPQHF.

This clonotype has ten or more counts. The rearrangement joins TRBV7-8 to TRBJ2-7; D remains ambiguous. V lost 8 bases to trimming and J lost 3 bases, with 20 bases between them. The CDR3 is made up of 15 amino acids. The germline gives CDR1 SGHVS, CDR2 FQNEAQ. The DNA for the CDR3 is TGTGCCAGCTCCTCCGTTTGGGGAAGTCACTACGAGCAGTACTTC. As protein: CASSSVWGSHYEQYF.

This clonotype was detected ten times or more. The chain recombines TRBV19 with TRBJ1-2; D is undetermined. The CDR3 has 16 amino acids. The V gene lost 5 bases and the J gene lost 4 bases, with 20 bases spanning the gap. Germline V lookup: CDR1 LNHDA, CDR2 SQIVND (reference sequence). The CDR3 nucleotides read TGTGCCAGTAGTCGCCTCCCCGGGCCGGGTCTCTATGGCTACACCTTC. This translates into CASSRLPGPGLYGYTF.

This clonotype was detected ten times or more. This chain links TRBV15 with TRBJ2-6; perhaps D is TRBD1 or TRBD2 (5 bases each). Looked up from germline, CDR1 is LNHNV and CDR2 is YYDKDF (reference sequence). There are 17 residues in the CDR3. The V end lost 1 base, the J end lost 0 bases, and 10 bases lay between the germline ends. DNA of the CDR3: TGTGCCACCAGCAGAGGGGACGGCCGCTCTGGGGCCAACGTCCTGACTTTC. Amino acids: CATSRGDGRSGANVLTF.

This clonotype appeared many times. This chain joins TRBV25-1 and TRBJ2-1, with TRBD1 as a possible D gene (5 bases). Germline CDR1 reads MGHDK; CDR2 reads SYGVNS. Between the trimmed V and J ends, which lost 5 bases and 4 bases, there was a span of 21 bases. The CDR3 totals 17 residues. The CDR3 bases are TGTGCCAGCAGTCCCAGACAGACCAAGTGGGGTTACAATGAGCAGTTCTTC. Translated: CASSPRQTKWGYNEQFF.

V usage is TRBV9 and J usage is TRBJ1-1; TRBD1 might be the D (6 bases). The ends were cut back, 4 bases at V and 4 bases at J, with 20 bases in the middle. The CDR3 is made up of 16 amino acids. Germline CDR1 and CDR2: SGDLS and YYNGEE. DNA for the CDR3: TGTGCCAGCAGCATATCGCCGGGGGGCGGGGGCACTGAAGCTTTCTTT. It codes for CASSISPGGGGTEAFF.

This clonotype occurred many times. The V and J genes are TRBV27 and TRBJ2-3; 12 bases match TRBD2. In germline, CDR1 is MNHEY, CDR2 SMNVEV (reference sequence). CDR3 length: 16 amino acids. J was trimmed by 6 bases and V by 3 bases; bases with no gene match: 7. Here the CDR3 reads CASSFPSGGASDTQYF. The CDR3 bases are TGTGCCAGCAGTTTTCCTAGCGGGGGGGCATCTGATACGCAGTATTTT.

This clonotype has a count of ten or more. The chain carries TRBV5-1 and TRBJ1-6; 7 bases line up with TRBD1. Per the germline V gene, CDR1 is SGHRS and CDR2 is YFSETQ. CDR3 length: 14 residues. J was trimmed by 7 bases and V by 4 bases; bases with no gene match: 5. CDR3 amino acids: CASSVGQANSPLHF. The CDR3 region has the DNA TGCGCCAGCAGCGTTGGACAGGCAAATTCACCCCTCCACTTT.

This clonotype occurred a few times. The chain links TRBV6-9 to TRBJ2-2; TRBD1 might be the D (6 bases). V gave up 3 bases and J gave up 5 bases, with 10 bases separating them. CDR3 size: 14 residues. Germline V CDR1 and CDR2: MNHGY, SVAAGI. The CDR3: CASSYIGGTGELFF. CDR3 DNA sequence: TGTGCCAGCAGTTACATAGGGGGTACCGGGGAGCTGTTTTTT.

This clonotype was recorded many times. The chain carries TRBV2 and TRBJ2-5, with 9 bases matching TRBD2. There are 16 residues in the CDR3. Germline assignment: CDR1 SNHLY and CDR2 FYNNEI. Trimming at V came to 3 bases and at J to 7 bases, leaving 12 bases not matched to a gene. For the CDR3, the DNA is TGTGCCAGCAGTGAGGGGGGTCTAGCGGGGTTCGGGACCCAGTACTTC. Residues: CASSEGGLAGFGTQYF.